This T cell receptor (beta chain) was sequenced for a study of T cell responses to AZD1222 COVID-19 vaccine. Germline CDR1 reads SGHDT; CDR2 reads YYEEEE. The V and J ends lost 4 bases and 3 bases respectively, with 13 bases between them. The CDR3 has 14 residues. As concerns this clone: Its matching antigen is unknown.

Overall study findings and caveats: Spike was spanned by vaccine-associated CD4 TCRs, with dominance at 160-218 and 743-854. No day 14 peak samples; only post-peak repertoires were characterized. The donors showed a predominance of white British ancestry and of females, with possible underestimation of clonal diversity.

Assay used: immunoSEQ multiplex PCR; TCRdb lists only in-frame clones, some missing. The top ten clones hold approximately 5.1% of a sample with roughly 100,000 clones, 82% of them seen once. The starting material was peripheral blood, obtained on day 0 of AZD1222 vaccination. This TCR came from an adult in good health. This chain uses TRBV5-6 with TRBJ1-2; TRBD1 might be the D (6 bases). The CDR3 is CASSQQGWDYGYTF. In DNA, the CDR3 is TGTGCCAGCAGCCAACAGGGATGGGACTATGGCTACACCTTC.